This T cell receptor (beta chain) derives from a study of T-cell memory formation after mild COVID-19. The V end lost 5 bases, the J end lost 4 bases, and 11 bases lay between the germline ends. In germline, CDR1 is SGHRS, CDR2 YFSETQ. This CDR3 contains 13 residues. TCRdb reprocessed the 5' RACE reads with MiXCR, giving one entry per CDR3 protein. Of 200,000 to 250,000 distinct CDR3 sequences in the sample, roughly 9.4% were seen once. On this clonotype: Its antigen is not identified.

The study's findings and limits: Memory sampled before infection contained some responding clones, suggesting cross-reactive memory joined. CD4+ contracting clones lay mainly in CM and EM, CD8+ ones in EMRA.

The chain uses TRBV5-1 and TRBJ2-3, with D tentatively TRBD2 (5 bases). The sample taken for sequencing was PBMCs or a T cell subset sorted from them (not recorded which). The receptor was derived from a man between 18 and 35 years old who had mild COVID-19 (a few samples of this study predate the infection). Cell type and time point are not known. CDR3 sequence reads: CASRRGAADTQYF. CDR3 in DNA: TGCGCCAGCAGACGTGGAGCGGCAGATACGCAGTATTTT.